This record covers a single T cell receptor (beta chain). The antigen remains unidentified. Trimming shortened V by 9 bases and J by 10 bases, and 7 bases separated the two germline ends. Germline V gives CDR1 MNHEY, CDR2 SVGAGI. This CDR3 comprises 9 residues. The data derive from a study of cytomegalovirus exposure and HLA in healthy donors. Overall study results and limits: In a later analysis, TCR beta V- and J-gene trimming showed a link to a missense DCLRE1C variant. Roughly uniform depth of sequencing across donors was assumed in presence/absence analyses. Cytomegalovirus-associated TCR beta chains were listed, numbering some 170. According to a later analysis, donors in an Asian-associated ancestry cluster reportedly had fewer N-insertions than the approximately 720-donor mean.

PCR employed 60 Vbeta and 13 Jbeta primers. Only in-frame clones appear in the TCRdb table, and some are missing; sequencing was by immunoSEQ multiplex PCR. The sample consists of about 190,000 clones, over 70% of them appearing once. What was sequenced was PBMCs. The rearrangement joins TRBV6-5 to TRBJ2-1; D remains unclear. The receptor was derived from a man aged 25 to 45 in good health and CMV-seronegative. This chain's CDR3 is CASGREQFF. In nucleotides, the CDR3 is TGTGCCAGTGGTCGGGAGCAGTTCTTC.